This note documents a single T cell receptor beta chain sequence. The data were obtained in a study of blood T cell repertoires in COVID-19. Study-wide background: Sample material is recorded as cDNA or gDNA derived from T cells, B-cell-depleted T cells, or PBMCs.

Data came from immunoSEQ multiplex PCR; TCRdb stores just in-frame clones and leaves some out. The repertoire has 250,000 or so clones, under 90% of them found once; the top ten carry under 2%. Those who participated ranged in age from about 18 to 89 years and resided in about two dozen US areas. Participants had their cohort set by participant-reported clinical history. For recovered donors of Cohort 3, there were two negative PCRs, clearance, or symptom resolution. Sample: PBMCs or T cells enriched from blood (not recorded which). The sequence derives from a man aged 55 to 70 who had recovered from COVID-19.

CDR3 amino acids: CATSDVGTVSYNEQFF. The CDR3 DNA sequence: TGTGCCACCAGTGATGTGGGGACAGTCTCCTACAATGAGCAGTTCTTC. The chain is built from TRBV24-1 and TRBJ2-1, with 7 bases lining up with TRBD1. This CDR3 has 16 amino acids. Germline V CDR1 and CDR2: KGHDR, SFDVKD. V lost 3 bases and J lost 0; bases outside the gene matches: 4.